This TCR beta chain was recorded in a study of graft-versus-host responses after intestinal transplantation. As for the study in general: Among the recipients, all got anti-thymocyte globulin induction and then tacrolimus and steroids for roughly three years. Study-level findings and limits: Early post-transplant falls in HvG clones accompanied the peak levels of circulating GvH clones.

Concerning this clone itself: Its antigen is unidentified.

Graft samples were processed, releasing intraepithelial and lamina propria lymphocytes. Measured with immunoSEQ multiplex PCR; TCRdb has only the in-frame clones, and not every one. The top ten hold approximately 8.1% of the sample, which has 5,000 to 7,500 clones, about four fifths seen once. The sequences come from ileum tissue, collected approximately 320 days after intestinal transplant. This receptor was obtained from a human patient who received an intestinal transplant, so some T cells may come from the graft donor.

Written as DNA, the CDR3 is TGTGCCACTATACAGGGGGCAAGATCCTACGAGCAGTACTTC. Translating it yields CATIQGARSYEQYF. This chain connects TRBV6-6 to TRBJ2-7; TRBD1 agrees at 9 bases. The ends lost 10 bases at V and 1 base at J; junction bases unmatched: 8. Germline assignment: CDR1 MNHNY and CDR2 SVGAGI (reference sequence). This CDR3 region has 14 residues.